This TCR beta chain was profiled in a study of spatial heterogeneity in lung cancer (dated by TCRdb to about 2019). Broadly, across the study: Donors were 70 or so patients with early-stage, untreated non-small cell lung cancer from the lung TRACERx cohort. Follow-up PBMC samples were sequenced whenever the samples were available, and the median time to follow-up was about 2 years after resection. Beta-chain transcripts were consistently detected in greater numbers than alpha-chain transcripts, which likely reflects a higher abundance of beta-chain transcripts. In the raw uncorrected reads, each unique combination of TCR and UMI appeared on average more than ten times. TCR alpha and beta repertoires were quantitatively compared across multiple tumor regions, matched nontumor lung and blood in non-small cell lung cancer. TCR repertoire features were related to nonsynonymous mutation counts determined by whole-exome sequencing of tumor tissue. Both alpha and beta chains were TCR-sequenced in samples taken at surgery, namely 220 tumor regions, approximately 63 matched nontumor lung samples and 50 to 60 PBMC samples. Overall study outcomes, separate from this receptor: Only 13 to 15 patients were included in comparisons of baseline and follow-up blood repertoires. Additional single-cell paired TCR alpha and beta sequencing was considered necessary to confirm, at a functional level, the hypothesis that regional TCRs recognize regional mutations. Ubiquitous expanded tumor TCRs were detected in blood more often at tumor resection than at routine follow-up.

As to this clonotype: Its antigen remains undetermined. The sample holds no much larger clone one base away, and base qualities are not on file.

The CDR3 runs 16 residues from the cysteine to the phenylalanine. The kept DNA is CDR3 alone, 48 bases in frame from the first base. V is clipped by 7 bases and J by 3 bases, and the sequence between their germline boundaries is 18 bases long. In the germline V gene, CDR1 corresponds to SNHLY and CDR2 to FYNNEI. Receptors were amplified or captured by 5' RACE. Sequencing took place on a NextSeq 500. To allow correction of PCR and sequencing errors, the TCR library protocol tagged every TCR cDNA molecule with a unique molecular identifier. On the study's bioinformatics: TCR identification, UMI-based error correction and CDR3 extraction were performed with Decombinator tools. TCRs above a frequency of 2 per 1,000, corresponding to the top 1% of the tumor frequency distribution, were defined as expanded. Rényi diversity was computed with the R vegan package after subsampling each repertoire 100 times to 5,000 TCRs. CDR3 similarity networks were built from amino acid triplet string-kernel similarity, with CDR3s being connected when pairwise similarity was above 0.82. TCRdb redid the processing of the public reads, applying fastp at Q25 and MiXCR, and retained in-frame beta chains. Every CDR3 protein is listed once, alongside the most common genes and DNA of its rows. The authors' filters were not applied to this entry. For this sample there are 15,000 or so distinct CDR3 sequences; about a fifth appear just once. The leading ten clones occupy around 6% of the sample.

Read against the paper, the sample's time point label means: blood at routine non-recurrence follow-up after resection. Without any cell sorting, TCR sequencing was performed on whole RNA extracted either from tumor and nontumor lung tissue or from cryopreserved PBMC samples. A patient was chosen for TCR sequencing only when enough RNA was available from at least two tumor regions. The V gene is TRBV2 and the J gene is TRBJ1-4; TRBD1 is perhaps the D gene, given 6 matching bases. The sample consisted of PBMCs, taken at follow-up. The receptor was isolated from a male donor with early-stage non-small cell lung cancer. The DNA sequence is given as TGTGCCAGCAACCAACAGGGCTCGAGGGCTAATGAAAAACTGTTTTTT. Translated, it gives CASNQQGSRANEKLFF.